This is a list of T cell receptor beta chains from one sample in a study of CD8 T cells in Susac syndrome. TCRdb itself ran the immunoSEQ multiplex PCR reads through MiXCR, one entry per CDR3 protein. The repertoire has about 140,000 distinct CDR3 sequences, 85% to 95% of them found once; the top ten carry 0.14%. The source material was CD4+ T cells from PBMCs. The receptors were gathered from a human donor with Susac syndrome. CDR3s include the opening cysteine and the closing phenylalanine or tryptophan. A D gene is named only where the DNA matches it firmly. Where a row states a size, it is once, few, many or the class of an expanded clone; other rows omit it.

clone size	V gene	D gene	J gene	CDR3 protein	CDR3 DNA
NA	TRBV20-1	TRBD2	TRBJ2-1	CSARDPSGGHNEQFF	TGCAGTGCTAGAGACCCTAGCGGGGGACACAATGAGCAGTTCTTC
NA	TRBV29-1	TRBD2	TRBJ2-3	CSVGTSGVSTDTQYF	TGCAGCGTGGGGACTAGCGGGGTGAGCACAGATACGCAGTATTTT
few	TRBV19	TRBD1	TRBJ1-5	CASSLRDRGNQPQHF	TGTGCCAGTAGTCTCCGGGACAGGGGCAATCAGCCCCAGCATTTT
NA	TRBV4-3	TRBD1	TRBJ1-1	CASSQRTGDVTEAFF	TGCGCCAGCAGCCAGAGGACAGGGGATGTCACTGAAGCTTTCTTT
once	TRBV25-1	NA	TRBJ1-2	CASSDAGGMNYGYTF	TGTGCCAGCAGTGATGCCGGGGGCATGAACTATGGCTACACCTTC
NA	TRBV12-5	TRBD1	TRBJ1-5	CASGPGGQYQPQHF	TGTGCTAGTGGTCCAGGGGGCCAATATCAGCCCCAGCATTTT
NA	TRBV29-1	TRBD1	TRBJ2-1	CSVDRQGARNEQFF	TGCAGCGTTGACAGACAGGGGGCGCGGAATGAGCAGTTCTTC
NA	TRBV12-3/TRBV12-4	NA	TRBJ1-4	CASSLGRRKLFF	TGTGCCAGCAGTTTGGGACGAAGAAAACTGTTTTTT
NA	TRBV12-3/TRBV12-4	NA	TRBJ2-7	CASKRQSSYEQYF	TGTGCCAGCAAAAGACAGAGCTCCTACGAGCAGTACTTC
NA	TRBV10-3	NA	TRBJ1-1	CAIRTGWTEAFF	TGTGCCATCCGTACGGGCTGGACTGAAGCTTTCTTT
once	TRBV20-1	NA	TRBJ1-2	CSARDTSWSFYGYTF	TGCAGTGCTAGAGACACCTCGTGGTCCTTCTATGGCTACACCTTC
NA	TRBV20-1	NA	TRBJ1-5	CSAPRGHNQPQHF	TGCAGTGCGCCACGAGGGCACAATCAGCCCCAGCATTTT
NA	TRBV18	TRBD1	TRBJ2-1	CASSAIGDRVDEQFF	TGTGCCAGCTCGGCAATCGGGGACAGAGTCGATGAGCAGTTCTTC
NA	TRBV20-1	TRBD1	TRBJ1-1	CSATIGTGGIGEAFF	TGCAGTGCTACGATCGGGACAGGGGGTATCGGTGAAGCTTTCTTT
NA	TRBV6-1	TRBD2	TRBJ2-7	CASSPIRLAGAVGEQYF	TGTGCCAGCAGTCCGATCCGGCTAGCGGGAGCGGTAGGCGAGCAGTACTTC
NA	TRBV20-1	NA	TRBJ1-1	CSARDQGVRNTEAFF	TGCAGTGCTAGAGATCAAGGGGTAAGGAACACTGAAGCTTTCTTT
NA	TRBV4-1	NA	TRBJ2-5	CASSHYGQQETQYF	TGCGCCAGCAGCCACTATGGGCAGCAAGAGACCCAGTACTTC
NA	TRBV7-9	NA	TRBJ1-2	CASSTWTAIIPYGYTF	TGTGCCAGCAGCACCTGGACAGCTATCATTCCCTATGGCTACACCTTC
NA	TRBV25-1	NA	TRBJ2-7	CASSEVAAYEQYF	TGTGCCAGCAGTGAAGTGGCAGCCTACGAGCAGTACTTC
NA	TRBV20-1	NA	TRBJ2-7	CSATVGGTSYEQYF	TGCAGTGCTACGGTGGGAGGCACTTCCTACGAGCAGTACTTC
once	TRBV7-8	NA	TRBJ2-5	CASSRRTIQETQYF	TGTGCCAGCAGCCGACGGACTATTCAAGAGACCCAGTACTTC
once	TRBV20-1	NA	TRBJ1-5	CSAREVPKARGFNQPQHF	TGCAGTGCTAGAGAGGTTCCTAAAGCACGCGGCTTTAATCAGCCCCAGCATTTT
NA	TRBV25-1	NA	TRBJ2-3	CASSEGGTGSTSTDTQYF	TGTGCCAGCAGTGAAGGCGGGACGGGTTCAACTAGCACAGATACGCAGTATTTT
NA	TRBV4-1	NA	TRBJ1-2	CASSRGPRDYGYTF	TGCGCCAGCAGCCGGGGTCCGCGGGACTATGGCTACACCTTC
NA	TRBV10-3	NA	TRBJ2-2	CAISDLDGDAGELFF	TGTGCCATCAGTGACTTAGACGGTGACGCCGGGGAGCTGTTTTTT
few	TRBV7-3	NA	TRBJ2-1	CASSPNRGSYNEQFF	TGTGCCAGCAGCCCCAACCGCGGCTCCTACAATGAGCAGTTCTTC
few	TRBV20-1	NA	TRBJ2-5	CSARDRGVRETQYF	TGCAGTGCTAGAGACAGGGGAGTAAGAGAGACCCAGTACTTC
NA	TRBV12-3/TRBV12-4	TRBD2	TRBJ2-1	CASSFLAGAWMNEQFF	TGTGCCAGCAGTTTCCTAGCGGGAGCGTGGATGAATGAGCAGTTCTTC
NA	TRBV29-1	NA	TRBJ1-5	CRGGVRFASNQPQHF	TGCCGGGGGGGGGTCCGATTCGCGAGCAATCAGCCCCAGCATTTT
NA	TRBV30	NA	TRBJ2-3	CAWRTRGTDTQYF	TGTGCCTGGAGGACGAGGGGGACAGATACGCAGTATTTT
NA	TRBV2	TRBD1	TRBJ2-7	CASSVDRGRYEQYF	TGTGCCAGCAGTGTTGACAGGGGTCGATACGAGCAGTACTTC
once	TRBV25-1	TRBD2	TRBJ2-1	CASTLAGALNEQFF	TGTGCCAGCACCCTAGCGGGGGCTTTGAATGAGCAGTTCTTC